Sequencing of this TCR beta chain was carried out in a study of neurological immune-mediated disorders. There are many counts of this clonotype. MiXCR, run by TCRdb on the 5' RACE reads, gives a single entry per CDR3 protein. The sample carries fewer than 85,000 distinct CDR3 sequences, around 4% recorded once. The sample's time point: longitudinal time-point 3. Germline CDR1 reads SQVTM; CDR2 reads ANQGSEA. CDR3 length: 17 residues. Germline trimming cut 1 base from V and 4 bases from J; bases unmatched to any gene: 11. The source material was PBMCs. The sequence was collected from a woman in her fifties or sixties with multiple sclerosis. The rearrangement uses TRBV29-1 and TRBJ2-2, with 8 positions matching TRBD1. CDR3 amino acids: CSVEVVGRGPVTGELFF. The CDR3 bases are TGCAGCGTTGAAGTGGTTGGCAGGGGGCCAGTCACCGGGGAGCTGTTTTTT.